The rows below give T cell receptor beta chains drawn from one sample of a study of T-cell reconstitution after alpha-beta-depleted transplantation in children. TCRdb re-analysed the PCR reads in MiXCR, keeping a single row per CDR3 protein. This sample carries more than 200,000 distinct CDR3 sequences, more than 20% of them seen once, and the ten largest clones take about 5%. Specimen: PBMCs, mostly from graft donor cells, collected 360 days after TCRalphabeta/CD19-depleted stem cell transplant. Receptors originate from a female patient aged 2 to 10 who had a stem cell transplant for congenital amegakaryocytic thrombocytopenia, so the T cells may come from the graft donor. The CDR3 runs from the conserved cysteine through the conserved F or W. Each record gives: V gene, J gene, D gene, clone size, CDR3 protein, CDR3 DNA. D genes are given only for firm matches. Clone size is not always given. Where it is, it says once, few, many or a class for expanded clones.

V: TRBV20-1; J: TRBJ2-7; D: TRBD2; size: -; CDR3: CSAIGVSGVSSYEQYF; DNA: TGCAGTGCTATAGGCGTTAGCGGGGTAAGCTCCTACGAGCAGTACTTC
V: TRBV6-6; J: TRBJ2-7; D: -; size: -; CDR3: CASSTPGSEQYF; DNA: TGTGCCAGCAGTACCCCAGGGTCCGAGCAGTACTTC
V: TRBV11-3; J: TRBJ2-5; D: TRBD2; size: few; CDR3: CASSPGASGGAQTQYF; DNA: TGTGCCAGCAGCCCTGGGGCTAGCGGGGGGGCGCAGACCCAGTACTTC
V: TRBV15; J: TRBJ1-1; D: -; size: -; CDR3: CATSTPTKDSEAFF; DNA: TGTGCCACCAGCACCCCCACGAAGGACAGTGAAGCTTTCTTT
V: TRBV11-2; J: TRBJ2-1; D: -; size: -; CDR3: CASSLLGVGYNEQFF; DNA: TGTGCCAGCAGCTTATTGGGAGTCGGATACAATGAGCAGTTCTTC
V: TRBV4-1; J: TRBJ2-5; D: -; size: -; CDR3: CASSQEPQETQYF; DNA: TGCGCCAGCAGCCAAGAGCCCCAAGAGACCCAGTACTTC
V: TRBV6-5; J: TRBJ2-1; D: -; size: many; CDR3: CASSYQTGDEQFF; DNA: TGTGCCAGCAGTTATCAGACAGGCGATGAGCAGTTCTTC
V: TRBV10-3; J: TRBJ1-5; D: TRBD1; size: few; CDR3: CAISESGTGGGNQPQHF; DNA: TGTGCCATCAGTGAGTCGGGGACAGGGGGTGGCAATCAGCCCCAGCATTTT
V: TRBV7-9; J: TRBJ1-5; D: -; size: few; CDR3: CASSLVGGQPQHF; DNA: TGTGCCAGCAGCTTAGTGGGGGGTCAGCCCCAGCATTTT
V: TRBV5-1; J: TRBJ1-1; D: TRBD1; size: many; CDR3: CASSGTDRGTEAFF; DNA: TGCGCCAGCAGCGGGACGGACAGGGGCACTGAAGCTTTCTTT
V: TRBV9; J: TRBJ2-2; D: TRBD2; size: -; CDR3: CASSVVAGAGELFF; DNA: TGTGCCAGCAGCGTAGTAGCGGGTGCCGGGGAGCTGTTTTTT
V: TRBV12-3/TRBV12-4; J: TRBJ1-2; D: -; size: few; CDR3: CASSPGGAAGYTF; DNA: TGTGCCAGCAGCCCCGGGGGGGCGGCTGGCTACACCTTC
V: TRBV25-1; J: TRBJ2-7; D: -; size: -; CDR3: CASGGSGEQYF; DNA: TGTGCCAGCGGGGGGAGTGGAGAGCAGTACTTC
V: TRBV7-3; J: TRBJ2-5; D: -; size: -; CDR3: CASSLTVETQYF; DNA: TGTGCCAGCAGCTTAACGGTGGAGACCCAGTACTTC
V: TRBV9; J: TRBJ2-7; D: -; size: -; CDR3: CASSVGSKPYEQYF; DNA: TGTGCCAGCAGCGTAGGCTCAAAACCCTACGAGCAGTACTTC
V: TRBV20-1; J: TRBJ2-7; D: TRBD1; size: -; CDR3: CSAGGRTGEEQYF; DNA: TGCAGTGCTGGGGGCCGGACAGGGGAAGAGCAGTACTTC
V: TRBV12-3/TRBV12-4; J: TRBJ2-7; D: -; size: -; CDR3: CASSLAGKSYEQYF; DNA: TGTGCCAGCAGTTTAGCGGGGAAGTCCTACGAGCAGTACTTC
V: TRBV7-9; J: TRBJ2-5; D: -; size: once; CDR3: CASSLGPPQGETQYF; DNA: TGTGCCAGCAGCTTAGGGCCTCCCCAAGGGGAGACCCAGTACTTC
V: TRBV29-1; J: TRBJ1-6; D: TRBD1; size: few; CDR3: CSVALGGPHSPLHF; DNA: TGCAGCGTTGCGTTAGGGGGCCCCCATTCACCCCTCCACTTT
V: TRBV12-3/TRBV12-4; J: TRBJ2-2; D: -; size: -; CDR3: CASTQVLAGELFF; DNA: TGTGCCAGCACCCAAGTCCTGGCCGGGGAGCTGTTTTTT
V: TRBV20-1; J: TRBJ2-1; D: -; size: few; CDR3: CSAVGAHEQFF; DNA: TGCAGTGCTGTAGGCGCCCATGAGCAGTTCTTC
V: TRBV12-3/TRBV12-4; J: TRBJ2-4; D: TRBD2; size: -; CDR3: CASSTREAGDIQYF; DNA: TGTGCCAGCAGCACCCGGGAGGCCGGGGACATTCAGTACTTC
V: TRBV3-1; J: TRBJ2-3; D: TRBD2; size: -; CDR3: CASSRRLAGVPQYF; DNA: TGTGCCAGCAGCCGCAGACTAGCGGGAGTGCCGCAGTATTTT
V: TRBV4-1; J: TRBJ2-2; D: -; size: many; CDR3: CASSLRVLNTGELFF; DNA: TGCGCCAGCAGCCTTAGGGTGTTGAACACCGGGGAGCTGTTTTTT
V: TRBV6-5; J: TRBJ2-1; D: TRBD2; size: -; CDR3: CASSYSWTRSSEQFF; DNA: TGTGCCAGCAGTTACTCGTGGACTAGATCTAGTGAGCAGTTCTTC
V: TRBV11-2; J: TRBJ2-4; D: -; size: few; CDR3: CASSGRTGILAKNIQYF; DNA: TGTGCCAGCAGCGGGAGGACGGGGATCCTAGCCAAAAACATTCAGTACTTC
V: TRBV7-2; J: TRBJ2-2; D: TRBD2; size: few; CDR3: CASSLAGLAGVGELFF; DNA: TGTGCCAGCAGCTTAGCGGGGCTAGCGGGAGTCGGGGAGCTGTTTTTT
V: TRBV5-1; J: TRBJ2-5; D: -; size: few; CDR3: CASSSLGETQYF; DNA: TGCGCCAGCAGCAGTCTGGGAGAGACCCAGTACTTC
V: TRBV25-1; J: TRBJ1-1; D: -; size: few; CDR3: CASSLNVGATEAFF; DNA: TGTGCCAGCAGCCTTAACGTGGGGGCCACTGAAGCTTTCTTT
V: TRBV3-1; J: TRBJ1-2; D: -; size: few; CDR3: CASSQAGTAYGYTF; DNA: TGTGCCAGCAGCCAGGCCGGGACCGCCTATGGCTACACCTTC
V: TRBV20-1; J: TRBJ2-1; D: -; size: -; CDR3: CSARPTRERSYNEQFF; DNA: TGCAGTGCTAGGCCTACTAGGGAGAGGTCCTACAATGAGCAGTTCTTC
V: TRBV4-2; J: TRBJ2-7; D: TRBD2; size: -; CDR3: CASRELAGLTQYF; DNA: TGTGCCAGCAGGGAACTAGCGGGTCTAACGCAGTACTTC
V: TRBV5-1; J: TRBJ2-7; D: -; size: few; CDR3: CASSLGQVYEQYF; DNA: TGCGCCAGCAGCTTGGGACAGGTCTACGAGCAGTACTTC
V: TRBV27; J: TRBJ2-1; D: TRBD1; size: -; CDR3: CASRTGQGYEQFF; DNA: TGTGCCAGCAGAACCGGACAGGGATATGAGCAGTTCTTC
V: TRBV7-6; J: TRBJ2-5; D: TRBD2; size: -; CDR3: CASSLAGLAGGGETQYF; DNA: TGTGCCAGCAGCTTAGCCGGCCTAGCGGGAGGTGGGGAGACCCAGTACTTC
V: TRBV7-8; J: TRBJ1-5; D: -; size: -; CDR3: CASSLYENQPQHF; DNA: TGTGCCAGCAGCTTATACGAGAATCAGCCCCAGCATTTT
V: TRBV15; J: TRBJ2-2; D: TRBD1; size: few; CDR3: CATSTSIRDRGNTGELFF; DNA: TGTGCCACCAGCACTTCGATCCGGGACAGAGGAAACACCGGGGAGCTGTTTTTT
V: TRBV7-7; J: TRBJ2-5; D: TRBD2; size: -; CDR3: CASSWGGSGLETQYF; DNA: TGTGCCAGCAGCTGGGGCGGGAGTGGGTTAGAGACCCAGTACTTC
V: TRBV2; J: TRBJ2-7; D: -; size: -; CDR3: CASSLGRESGQYF; DNA: TGTGCCAGCAGCTTGGGACGGGAGAGTGGGCAGTACTTC
V: TRBV21-1; J: TRBJ1-5; D: -; size: -; CDR3: CASSRRRSPRGPNQPQHF; DNA: TGTGCCAGCAGCCGACGACGCTCCCCAAGGGGACCTAATCAGCCCCAGCATTTT
V: TRBV12-3/TRBV12-4; J: TRBJ2-7; D: -; size: -; CDR3: CASSFHEVGAYEQYF; DNA: TGTGCCAGCAGTTTTCATGAGGTAGGGGCCTACGAGCAGTACTTC
V: TRBV5-5; J: TRBJ2-7; D: TRBD1; size: few; CDR3: CASRPSPGQNYEQYF; DNA: TGTGCCAGCCGACCCTCCCCGGGACAGAACTACGAGCAGTACTTC
V: TRBV20-1; J: TRBJ2-1; D: -; size: -; CDR3: CSARDGVGAYNEQFF; DNA: TGCAGTGCTAGAGATGGAGTAGGGGCTTACAATGAGCAGTTCTTC
V: TRBV10-3; J: TRBJ1-2; D: -; size: -; CDR3: CASMATGPSYGYTF; DNA: TGTGCCAGCATGGCTACAGGGCCGAGCTATGGCTACACCTTC
V: TRBV29-1; J: TRBJ1-1; D: -; size: -; CDR3: CSVKRTSNTEAFF; DNA: TGCAGCGTAAAACGCACGAGTAACACTGAAGCTTTCTTT